This T cell receptor (beta chain) emerged from a study of T cell responses to AZD1222 COVID-19 vaccine. General observations from the study: No repertoire was sampled before or during the peak T cell response, only after it.

Of note for this clone: Its antigen is not known.

Data came from immunoSEQ multiplex PCR; TCRdb stores just in-frame clones and leaves some out. The sample has under 20,000 clones; about four fifths are singletons. The germline V gene has CDR1 LNHDA and CDR2 SQIVND (reference sequence). The CDR3 is 16 amino acids. V trimming: 1 base; J trimming: 4 bases; junction bases outside the gene matches: 8. Here the sequenced sample was peripheral blood, taken 28 days after the second AZD1222 dose. The chain is built from TRBV19 and TRBJ2-7; TRBD2 agrees at 9 bases. This sequence was found in an adult who received the AZD1222 COVID-19 vaccine. In DNA, the CDR3 is TGTGCCAGTAGTATAGGAGAAGCGGGAGGAAGTTACGAGCAGTACTTC. This translates into CASSIGEAGGSYEQYF.